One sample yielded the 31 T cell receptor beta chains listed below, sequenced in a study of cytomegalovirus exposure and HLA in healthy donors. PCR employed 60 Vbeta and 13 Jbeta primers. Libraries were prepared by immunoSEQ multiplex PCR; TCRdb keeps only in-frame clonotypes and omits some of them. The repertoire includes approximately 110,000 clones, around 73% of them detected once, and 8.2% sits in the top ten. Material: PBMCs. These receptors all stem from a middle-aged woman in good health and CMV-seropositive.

The CDR3 loop is CASSPDSRIGYTF. In DNA, the CDR3 is TGTGCCAGCAGTCCAGACAGCCGTATAGGCTACACCTTC. The chain has TRBV6-5 and TRBJ1-2; perhaps TRBD1 as D (5 bases). V was trimmed by 5 bases and J by 8 bases, leaving 15 bases between them. This CDR3 is built from 13 residues. Germline lookup yields CDR1 MNHEY and CDR2 SVGAGI.

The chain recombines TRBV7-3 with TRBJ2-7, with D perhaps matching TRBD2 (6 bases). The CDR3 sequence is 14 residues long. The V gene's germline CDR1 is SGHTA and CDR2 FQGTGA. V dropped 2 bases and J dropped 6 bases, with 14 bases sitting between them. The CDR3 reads CASSLAGGASEQYF. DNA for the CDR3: TGTGCCAGCAGCTTAGCCGGGGGTGCTTCCGAGCAGTACTTC.

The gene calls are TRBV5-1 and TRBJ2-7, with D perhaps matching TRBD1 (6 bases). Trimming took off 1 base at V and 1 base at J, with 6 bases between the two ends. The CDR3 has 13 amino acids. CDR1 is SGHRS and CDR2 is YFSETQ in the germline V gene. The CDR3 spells CASSLTGSYEQYF. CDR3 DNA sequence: TGCGCCAGCAGCTTGACAGGGTCCTACGAGCAGTACTTC.

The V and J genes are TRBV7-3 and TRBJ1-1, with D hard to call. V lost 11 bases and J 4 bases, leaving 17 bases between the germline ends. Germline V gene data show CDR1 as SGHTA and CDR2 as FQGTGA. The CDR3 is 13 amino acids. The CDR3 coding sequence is TGTGCCTCCCTACTAGACGGTAGCACTGAAGCTTTCTTT. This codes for CASLLDGSTEAFF. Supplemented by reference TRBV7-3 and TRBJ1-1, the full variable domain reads GAGVSQTPSNKVTEKGKYVELRCDPISGHTALYWYRQSLGQGPEFLIYFQGTGAADDSGLPNDRFFAVRPEGSVSTLKIQRTERGDSAVYLCASLLDGSTEAFFGQGTRLTVV.

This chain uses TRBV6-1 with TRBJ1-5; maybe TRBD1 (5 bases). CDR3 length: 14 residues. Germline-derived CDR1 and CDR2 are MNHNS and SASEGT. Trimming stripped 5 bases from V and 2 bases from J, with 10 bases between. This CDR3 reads CASSLLQGNQPQHF. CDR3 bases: TGTGCCAGCAGTCTCCTACAGGGCAATCAGCCCCAGCATTTT.

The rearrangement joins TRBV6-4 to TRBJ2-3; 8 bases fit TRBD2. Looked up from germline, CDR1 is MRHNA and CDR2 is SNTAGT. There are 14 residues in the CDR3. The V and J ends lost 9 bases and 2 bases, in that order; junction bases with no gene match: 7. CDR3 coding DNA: TGTGCCAGTTCAGCGGGGGCCTACACAGATACGCAGTATTTT. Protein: CASSAGAYTDTQYF.

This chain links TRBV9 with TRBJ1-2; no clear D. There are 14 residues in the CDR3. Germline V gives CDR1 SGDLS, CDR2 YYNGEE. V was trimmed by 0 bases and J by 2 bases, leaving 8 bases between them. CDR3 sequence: CASSVEDGNYGYTF. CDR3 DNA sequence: TGTGCCAGCAGCGTAGAAGACGGGAACTATGGCTACACCTTC.

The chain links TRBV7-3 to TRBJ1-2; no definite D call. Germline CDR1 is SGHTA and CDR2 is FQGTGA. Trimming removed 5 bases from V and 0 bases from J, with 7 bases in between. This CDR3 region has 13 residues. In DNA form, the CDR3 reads TGTGCCAGCAGCCCGTCAGCTAACTATGGCTACACCTTC. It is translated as CASSPSANYGYTF.

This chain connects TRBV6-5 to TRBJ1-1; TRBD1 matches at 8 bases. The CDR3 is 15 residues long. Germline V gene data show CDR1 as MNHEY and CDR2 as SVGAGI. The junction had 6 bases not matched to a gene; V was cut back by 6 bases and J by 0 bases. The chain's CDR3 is CASSDRGSMNTEAFF. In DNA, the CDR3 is TGTGCCAGCAGCGACAGGGGATCAATGAACACTGAAGCTTTCTTT.

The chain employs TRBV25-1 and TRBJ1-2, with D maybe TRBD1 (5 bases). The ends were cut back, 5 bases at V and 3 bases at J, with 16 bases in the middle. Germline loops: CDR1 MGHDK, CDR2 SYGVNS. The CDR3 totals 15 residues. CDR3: CASSLRGSGDYGYTF. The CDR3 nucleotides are TGTGCCAGCAGTCTTCGGGGATCGGGGGACTATGGCTACACCTTC.

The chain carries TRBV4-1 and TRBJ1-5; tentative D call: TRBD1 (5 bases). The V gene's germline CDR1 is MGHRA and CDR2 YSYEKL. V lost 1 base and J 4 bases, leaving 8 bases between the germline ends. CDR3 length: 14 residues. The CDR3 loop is CASSQGGINQPQHF. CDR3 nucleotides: TGCGCCAGCAGCCAAGGGGGCATTAATCAGCCCCAGCATTTT.

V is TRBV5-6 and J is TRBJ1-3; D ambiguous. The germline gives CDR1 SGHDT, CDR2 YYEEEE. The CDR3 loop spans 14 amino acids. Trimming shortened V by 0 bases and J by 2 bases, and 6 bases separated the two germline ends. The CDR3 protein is CASSLGLPGNTIYF. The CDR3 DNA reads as TGTGCCAGCAGCTTGGGGCTGCCTGGAAACACCATATATTTT. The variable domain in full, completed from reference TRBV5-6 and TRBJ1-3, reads DAGVTQSPTHLIKTRGQQVTLRCSPKSGHDTVSWYQQALGQGPQFIFQYYEEEERQRGNFPDRFSGHQFPNYSSELNVNALLLGDSALYLCASSLGLPGNTIYFGEGSWLTVV.

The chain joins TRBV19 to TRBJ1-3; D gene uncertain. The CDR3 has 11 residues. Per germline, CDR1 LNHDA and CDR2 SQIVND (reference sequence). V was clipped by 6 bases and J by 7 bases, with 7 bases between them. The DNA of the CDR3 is TGTGCCAGTAGATTGGCTAACACCATATATTTT. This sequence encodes CASRLANTIYF.

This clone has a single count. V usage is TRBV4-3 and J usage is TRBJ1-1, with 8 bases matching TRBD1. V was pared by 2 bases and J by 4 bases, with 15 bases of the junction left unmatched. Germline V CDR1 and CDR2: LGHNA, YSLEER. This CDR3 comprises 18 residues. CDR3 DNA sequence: TGCGCCAGCAGCCAACGCCATATTGTACAGGGGGGCGGCACTGAAGCTTTCTTT. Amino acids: CASSQRHIVQGGGTEAFF.

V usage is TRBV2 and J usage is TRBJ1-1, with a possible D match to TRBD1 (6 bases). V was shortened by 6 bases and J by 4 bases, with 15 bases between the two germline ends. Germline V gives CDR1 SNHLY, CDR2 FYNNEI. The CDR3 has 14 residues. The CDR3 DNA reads TGTGCCAGCAGGCAAACAGGGTGGGGCACTGAAGCTTTCTTT. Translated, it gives CASRQTGWGTEAFF. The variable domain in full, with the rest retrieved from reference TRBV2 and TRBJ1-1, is EPEVTQTPSHQVTQMGQEVILRCVPISNHLYFYWYRQILGQKVEFLVSFYNNEISEKSEIFDDQFSVERPDGSNFTLKIRSTKLEDSAMYFCASRQTGWGTEAFFGQGTRLTVV.

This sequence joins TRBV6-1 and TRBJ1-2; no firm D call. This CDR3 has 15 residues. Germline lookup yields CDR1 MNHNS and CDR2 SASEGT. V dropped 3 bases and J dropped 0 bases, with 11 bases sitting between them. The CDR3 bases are TGTGCCAGCAGTGACTCCGGGGAGGCTAACTATGGCTACACCTTC. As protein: CASSDSGEANYGYTF.

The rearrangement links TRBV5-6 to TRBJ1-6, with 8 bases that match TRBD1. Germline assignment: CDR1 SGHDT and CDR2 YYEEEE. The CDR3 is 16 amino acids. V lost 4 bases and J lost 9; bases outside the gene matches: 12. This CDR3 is CASSPLQRTGISPLHF. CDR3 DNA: TGTGCCAGCAGCCCCCTACAACGGACAGGGATTTCACCCCTCCACTTT.

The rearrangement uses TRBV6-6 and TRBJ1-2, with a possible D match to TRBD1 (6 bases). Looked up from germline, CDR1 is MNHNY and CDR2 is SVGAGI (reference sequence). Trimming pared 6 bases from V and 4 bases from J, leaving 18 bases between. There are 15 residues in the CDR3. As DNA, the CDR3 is TGTGCCAGCAGCAAACAAGAACAGGGCCTCTATGGCTACACCTTC. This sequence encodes CASSKQEQGLYGYTF.

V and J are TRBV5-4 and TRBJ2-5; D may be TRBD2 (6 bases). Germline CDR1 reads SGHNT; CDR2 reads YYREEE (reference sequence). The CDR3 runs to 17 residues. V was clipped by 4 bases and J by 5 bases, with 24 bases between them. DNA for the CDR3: TGTGCCAGCAGCGCATGGACGGGGACTTCTCCGGGGGAGACCCAGTACTTC. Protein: CASSAWTGTSPGETQYF. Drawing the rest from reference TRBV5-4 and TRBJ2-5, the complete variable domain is ETGVTQSPTHLIKTRGQQVTLRCSSQSGHNTVSWYQQALGQGPQFIFQYYREEENGRGNFPPRFSGLQFPNYSSELNVNALELDDSALYLCASSAWTGTSPGETQYFGPGTRLLVL.

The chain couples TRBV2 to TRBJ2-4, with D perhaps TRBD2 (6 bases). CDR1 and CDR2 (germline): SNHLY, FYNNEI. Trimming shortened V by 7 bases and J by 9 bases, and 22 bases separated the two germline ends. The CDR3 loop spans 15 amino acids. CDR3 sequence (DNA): TGTGCCAGCAAGCTGAGTTTGGGAGGCCTCGGCATTCAGTACTTC. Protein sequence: CASKLSLGGLGIQYF.

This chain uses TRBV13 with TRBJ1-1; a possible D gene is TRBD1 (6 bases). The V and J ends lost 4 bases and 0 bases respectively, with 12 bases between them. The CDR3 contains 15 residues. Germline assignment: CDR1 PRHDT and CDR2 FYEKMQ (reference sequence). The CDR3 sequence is CASSSSGQLNTEAFF. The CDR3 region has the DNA TGTGCCAGCAGCTCAAGCGGACAGCTGAACACTGAAGCTTTCTTT.

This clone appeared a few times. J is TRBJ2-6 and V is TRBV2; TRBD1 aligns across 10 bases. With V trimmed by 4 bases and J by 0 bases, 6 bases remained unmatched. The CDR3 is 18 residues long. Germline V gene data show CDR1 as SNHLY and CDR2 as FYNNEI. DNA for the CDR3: TGTGCCAGCAGTGGGACAGGGGGTCCTATCTCTGGGGCCAACGTCCTGACTTTC. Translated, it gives CASSGTGGPISGANVLTF.

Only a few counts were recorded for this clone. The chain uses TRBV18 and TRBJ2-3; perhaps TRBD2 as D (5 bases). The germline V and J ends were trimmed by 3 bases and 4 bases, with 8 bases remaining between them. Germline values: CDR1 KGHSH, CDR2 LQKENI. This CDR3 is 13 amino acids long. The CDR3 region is CASSPSDSDTQYF. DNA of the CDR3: TGTGCCAGCTCACCGTCGGACTCAGATACGCAGTATTTT.

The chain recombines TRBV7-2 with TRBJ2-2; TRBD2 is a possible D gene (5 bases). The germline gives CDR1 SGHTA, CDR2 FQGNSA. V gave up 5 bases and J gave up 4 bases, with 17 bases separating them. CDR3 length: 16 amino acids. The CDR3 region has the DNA TGTGCCAGCAGCCCCAGAAGCCTAGAGGGCACCGGGGAGCTGTTTTTT. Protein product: CASSPRSLEGTGELFF.

The CDR3 is CASSHPTGGDYGYTF. CDR3 nucleotides: TGCGCCAGCAGTCACCCGACAGGGGGTGACTATGGCTACACCTTC. V usage is TRBV23-1 and J usage is TRBJ1-2; 9 bases line up with TRBD1. TRBV23-1 qualifies as an ORF whose function is uncertain. This CDR3 is 15 amino acids long. J lost 3 bases, V lost 3 bases, and 5 bases had no gene match.

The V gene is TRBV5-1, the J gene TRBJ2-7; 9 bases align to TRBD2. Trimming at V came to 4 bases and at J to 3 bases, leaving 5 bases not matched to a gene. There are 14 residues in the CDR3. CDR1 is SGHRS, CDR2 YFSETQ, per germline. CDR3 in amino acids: CASSPPSGNYEQYF. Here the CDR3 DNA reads TGCGCCAGCAGCCCCCCTAGCGGGAACTACGAGCAGTACTTC.

The CDR3 region is CASSQDREQPQHF. The CDR3 DNA reads as TGCGCCAGCAGCCAAGATCGGGAACAGCCCCAGCATTTT. The V gene is TRBV4-3, the J gene TRBJ1-5; D remains unclear. In germline, CDR1 is LGHNA, CDR2 YSLEER. V dropped 0 bases and J dropped 7 bases, with 7 bases sitting between them. The CDR3 spans 13 residues.

This CDR3 is CASSATTGGSQPQHF. The CDR3 DNA reads as TGTGCCAGCAGTGCTACTACAGGGGGCAGCCAGCCCCAGCATTTT. The chain carries TRBV6-1 and TRBJ1-5, with TRBD1 identical over 9 bases. Germline-derived CDR1 and CDR2 are MNHNS and SASEGT. The CDR3 consists of 15 residues. With V trimmed by 4 bases and J by 7 bases, 8 bases remained unmatched.

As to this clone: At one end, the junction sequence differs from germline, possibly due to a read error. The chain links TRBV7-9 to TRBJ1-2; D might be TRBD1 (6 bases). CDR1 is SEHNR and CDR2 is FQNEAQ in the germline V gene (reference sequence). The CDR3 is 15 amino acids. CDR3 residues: CASTPGGTPLYDYTF. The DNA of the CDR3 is TGTGCCAGCACCCCGGGTGGGACACCCCTTTATGACTACACCTTC. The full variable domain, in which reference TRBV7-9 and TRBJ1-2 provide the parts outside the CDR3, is DTGVSQNPRHKITKRGQNVTFRCDPISEHNRLYWYRQTLGQGPEFLTYFQNEAQLEKSRLLSDRFSAERPKGSFSTLEIQRTEQGDSAMYLCASTPGGTPLYDYTFGSGTRLTVV.

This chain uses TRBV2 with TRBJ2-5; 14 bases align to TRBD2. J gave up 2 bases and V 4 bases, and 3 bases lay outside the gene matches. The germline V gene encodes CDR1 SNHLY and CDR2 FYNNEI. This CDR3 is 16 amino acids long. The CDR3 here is CASSVTSGGGQETQYF. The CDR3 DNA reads TGTGCCAGCAGTGTGACTAGCGGGGGGGGGCAAGAGACCCAGTACTTC.

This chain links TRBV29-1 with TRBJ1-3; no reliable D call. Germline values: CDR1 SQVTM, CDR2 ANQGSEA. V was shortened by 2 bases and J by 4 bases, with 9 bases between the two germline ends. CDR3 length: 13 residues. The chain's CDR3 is CSVEIGGGNTIYF. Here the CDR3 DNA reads TGCAGCGTTGAAATCGGAGGCGGAAACACCATATATTTT.